The next 21 T cell receptor beta chains were all read from a single sample in a study of CD8 T cells in Susac syndrome. About 0.5 to 1 ug RNA was reverse transcribed with random hexamers. In TCRdb, the immunoSEQ multiplex PCR reads were re-called with MiXCR into one record per CDR3 protein. The data contain roughly 200,000 distinct CDR3 sequences, about 94% of them singletons. The source material was CD4+ T cells from PBMCs. These receptors originate from a human donor with Susac syndrome.

J is TRBJ1-1 and V is TRBV5-1; maybe TRBD1 (5 bases). V was cut by 6 bases and J by 4 bases, with 13 bases left in between. Germline V gene lookup returns CDR1 SGHRS and CDR2 YFSETQ. This CDR3 is built from 13 residues. The DNA for the CDR3 is TGCGCCAGCACCGCGGGGGTCCCCACTGAAGCTTTCTTT. As protein: CASTAGVPTEAFF.

This chain joins TRBV11-2 and TRBJ2-7, with D possibly TRBD1 on 6 matching bases. The CDR3 is 15 residues long. V was clipped by 6 bases and J by 0 bases, with 15 bases between them. Germline values: CDR1 SGHAT, CDR2 FQNNGV. The CDR3 DNA is TGTGCCAGCAGTCGAACCGACAGGTACTCCTACGAGCAGTACTTC. Translating gives CASSRTDRYSYEQYF.

This rearrangement joins TRBV11-2 to TRBJ2-1; 9 nucleotides agree with TRBD2. This CDR3 has 17 residues. The germline V gene has CDR1 SGHAT and CDR2 FQNNGV. Trimming cost V 1 base and J 9 bases; bases outside gene matches: 13. In nucleotides, the CDR3 is TGTGCCAGCAGCTTAGGGATGGCGGGAGGGCCAACGAGTGAGCAGTTCTTC. This gives the protein CASSLGMAGGPTSEQFF.

The chain employs TRBV7-9 and TRBJ1-1; unclear D gene. Deletions cut 2 bases from V and 6 bases from J, with 13 bases between. The length of the CDR3 is 14 residues. Germline CDR1 reads SEHNR; CDR2 reads FQNEAQ (reference sequence). Here the CDR3 reads CASSLTNLVPEAFF. The DNA for the CDR3 is TGTGCCAGCAGCTTAACCAACTTGGTCCCTGAAGCTTTCTTT.

V gene TRBV29-1 combines with J gene TRBJ1-4, with D unclear. This CDR3 has 11 residues. Trimming took off 7 bases at V and 5 bases at J, with 8 bases between the two ends. Germline V CDR1 and CDR2: SQVTM, ANQGSEA. The CDR3 nucleotides are TGCAGCGCCAACACAAATGAAAAACTGTTTTTT. It translates to CSANTNEKLFF. Based on the CDR3 plus reference TRBV29-1 and TRBJ1-4, the full variable domain is SAVISQKPSRDICQRGTSLTIQCQVDSQVTMMFWYRQQPGQSLTLIATANQGSEATYESGFVIDKFPISRPNLTFSTLTVSNMSPEDSSIYLCSANTNEKLFFGSGTQLSVL.

This sequence joins TRBV11-2 and TRBJ2-1; 12 nucleotides agree with TRBD2. The V gene end was trimmed by 8 bases and the J gene end by 4 bases; junction bases not matched to a gene: 6. The V gene's germline CDR1 is SGHAT and CDR2 FQNNGV. CDR3 size: 15 residues. This chain's CDR3 is CASRKTSGSYNEQFF. The DNA for the CDR3 is TGTGCCAGCCGGAAGACTAGCGGGAGTTACAATGAGCAGTTCTTC.

The rearrangement uses TRBV5-1 and TRBJ2-2; TRBD1 matches at 8 bases. This CDR3 comprises 15 residues. V gave up 1 base and J gave up 5 bases; unmatched junction bases: 4. CDR1 and CDR2 (germline): SGHRS, YFSETQ. The CDR3 sequence: CASSLRQGATGELFF. In DNA form, the CDR3 reads TGCGCCAGCAGCTTGCGGCAGGGGGCGACCGGGGAGCTGTTTTTT.

CDR3 protein: CASSQGQMNTEAFF. The CDR3 DNA reads TGTGCCAGCAGCCAGGGACAGATGAACACTGAAGCTTTCTTT. This chain joins TRBV7-9 and TRBJ1-1, with 7 bases identical to TRBD1. With V trimmed by 5 bases and J by 0 bases, 3 bases remained unmatched. Germline loops: CDR1 SEHNR, CDR2 FQNEAQ (reference sequence). The CDR3 runs 14 residues.

V usage is TRBV7-2 and J usage is TRBJ1-2, with D maybe TRBD1 (6 bases). The CDR3 covers 15 residues. V shed 5 bases and J shed 5 bases, with 18 bases lying between them. Germline V CDR1 and CDR2: SGHTA, FQGNSA. The CDR3 sequence: CASSPPGGGLYGYTF. In nucleotides, the CDR3 is TGTGCCAGCAGCCCGCCTGGGGGGGGCCTGTATGGCTACACCTTC.

The chain uses TRBV19 and TRBJ2-6, with D possibly being TRBD1 (5 bases). This CDR3 has 15 amino acids. V was shortened by 8 bases and J by 2 bases, with 13 bases between the two germline ends. Germline V gene data show CDR1 as LNHDA and CDR2 as SQIVND (reference sequence). The CDR3 nucleotides are TGTGCCAGTCGCACGACAGCAGCTGGGGCCAACGTCCTGACTTTC. This translates into CASRTTAAGANVLTF. The complete variable domain, with remaining parts taken from reference TRBV19 and TRBJ2-6, reads DGGITQSPKYLFRKEGQNVTLSCEQNLNHDAMYWYRQDPGQGLRLIYYSQIVNDFQKGDIAEGYSVSREKKESFPLTVTSAQKNPTAFYLCASRTTAAGANVLTFGAGSRLTVL.

The chain recombines TRBV5-6 with TRBJ2-7; the D gene is possibly TRBD2 (6 bases). Germline CDR1 is SGHDT and CDR2 is YYEEEE. The CDR3 spans 15 residues. V was pared by 0 bases and J by 3 bases, with 13 bases between. CDR3 protein: CASSLGPRGDYEQYF. The CDR3, as DNA: TGTGCCAGCAGCTTGGGGCCCCGCGGGGACTACGAGCAGTACTTC.

The chain combines TRBV20-1 with TRBJ1-2; 12 bases line up with TRBD1. The CDR3 runs 14 residues. The J segment lost 8 bases and the V segment lost 6 bases, leaving 10 bases of the junction unmatched. CDR1 DFQATT and CDR2 SNEGSKA come from the germline V gene (reference sequence). In DNA, the CDR3 is TGCAGTGCCCGACCGGGACAGGGGGCAGGAGGCTACACCTTC. It specifies CSARPGQGAGGYTF.

Only one count was recorded for this clonotype. DNA for the CDR3: TGCGCCAGCAGCTTGTCCCCAGTTGAGGAGACCCAGTACTTC. Protein product: CASSLSPVEETQYF. The chain uses TRBV5-1 and TRBJ2-5, with no clear D. This CDR3 has 14 residues. Germline lookup yields CDR1 SGHRS and CDR2 YFSETQ. V was shortened by 1 base and J by 5 bases, with 12 bases between the two germline ends.

The chain links TRBV5-1 to TRBJ1-1; D possibly corresponds to TRBD1 (6 bases). Trimming removed 4 bases at V and 0 bases at J, with 10 bases between. The CDR3 is 14 residues long. From germline, CDR1 is SGHRS and CDR2 YFSETQ. The CDR3 protein is CASSPTGMNTEAFF. In DNA, the CDR3 is TGCGCCAGCAGCCCTACAGGGATGAACACTGAAGCTTTCTTT.

The V and J genes are TRBV28 and TRBJ2-3; 11 bases are a match to TRBD2. J was trimmed by 7 bases and V by 5 bases; bases with no gene match: 5. In germline, CDR1 is MDHEN, CDR2 SYDVKM. The CDR3 is 14 residues long. The CDR3 protein is CASSPGTSGHTQYF. For the CDR3, the DNA is TGTGCCAGCAGTCCCGGGACTAGCGGCCATACGCAGTATTTT.

The chain is built from TRBV20-1 and TRBJ2-2, with 8 bases fitting TRBD2. This CDR3 comprises 16 residues. The germline V gene encodes CDR1 DFQATT and CDR2 SNEGSKA (reference sequence). V gave up 1 base and J gave up 4 bases; unmatched junction bases: 8. This CDR3 reads CSARAPGSGGTGELFF. The CDR3 region has the DNA TGCAGTGCTAGAGCTCCAGGCAGCGGGGGCACCGGGGAGCTGTTTTTT.

The chain combines TRBV10-3 with TRBJ2-2; no clear D. Trimming took off 7 bases at V and 4 bases at J, with 13 bases between the two ends. CDR3 length equals 14 residues. Germline V gene data show CDR1 as ENHRY and CDR2 as SYGVKD. CDR3 sequence (DNA): TGTGCCATCATCCAGGACCAGCGCACCGGGGAGCTGTTTTTT. As protein: CAIIQDQRTGELFF.

The chain joins TRBV18 to TRBJ2-1; D unresolved. This CDR3 has 13 residues. Trimming removed 2 bases from V and 5 bases from J, with 7 bases in between. Germline assignment: CDR1 KGHSH and CDR2 LQKENI. The CDR3 region has the DNA TGTGCCAGCTCACCAACGCGGAACAATGAGCAGTTCTTC. Residues: CASSPTRNNEQFF.

The chain has TRBV7-9 and TRBJ1-3; D gene ambiguous. Germline CDR1 reads SEHNR; CDR2 reads FQNEAQ (reference sequence). The CDR3 extends over 15 amino acids. The ends were cut back, 5 bases at V and 0 bases at J, with 11 bases in the middle. Here the CDR3 reads CASSARASSGNTIYF. CDR3 bases: TGTGCCAGCAGCGCCCGGGCGAGCTCTGGAAACACCATATATTTT. Variable domain in full (rest from reference TRBV7-9 and TRBJ1-3): DTGVSQNPRHKITKRGQNVTFRCDPISEHNRLYWYRQTLGQGPEFLTYFQNEAQLEKSRLLSDRFSAERPKGSFSTLEIQRTEQGDSAMYLCASSARASSGNTIYFGEGSWLTVV.

V and J are TRBV20-1 and TRBJ1-5; 7 nucleotides agree with TRBD1. The V and J ends lost 0 bases and 6 bases, in that order; junction bases with no gene match: 17. In germline, CDR1 is DFQATT, CDR2 SNEGSKA (reference sequence). This CDR3 is 18 amino acids long. CDR3 region: CSARDGSFLKTGSQPQHF. The CDR3 DNA sequence: TGCAGTGCTAGAGATGGTTCTTTTTTAAAGACAGGGAGTCAGCCCCAGCATTTT.

The chain carries TRBV27 and TRBJ2-7; D may be TRBD2 (6 bases). The V gene lost 3 bases and the J gene lost 9 bases, with 18 bases spanning the gap. CDR1 is MNHEY and CDR2 is SMNVEV in the germline V gene (reference sequence). The length of the CDR3 is 14 residues. In DNA, the CDR3 is TGTGCCAGCAGTTTGATGCGGGGCATTTTTGTGCAGTACTTC. Protein product: CASSLMRGIFVQYF.